These 32 T cell receptor beta chains were sequenced from one sample in a study of blood T cell repertoires in COVID-19 (TCRdb year 2020). Library preparation used the immunoSEQ multiplex PCR assay. The table comes from immuneACCESS by way of TCRdb, which keeps in-frame sequences with V and J called. Part of the clones is missing from these tables; in studies checked, under half for an unresolved V gene and the rest for unknown reasons. Within this sample are under 300,000 clones, with just under 85% of them counted one time only. The leading ten clones occupy around 9.6% of the sample. Sequenced material: peripheral blood. The receptors derive from a woman at least 80 years old with acute or convalescent COVID-19.

This clone was seen only a few times. The rearrangement joins TRBV15 to TRBJ1-2; 7 bases are shared with TRBD1. The junction had 6 bases not matched to a gene; V was cut back by 7 bases and J by 4 bases. The CDR3 extends over 13 amino acids. CDR1 is LNHNV and CDR2 is YYDKDF in the germline V gene (reference sequence). The CDR3 loop is CATTRDRAYGYTF. In nucleotides, the CDR3 is TGTGCCACCACCCGCGACAGGGCCTATGGCTACACCTTC.

The chain uses TRBV6-6 and TRBJ2-2; D might be TRBD1 (5 bases). Trimming took 0 bases from V and 5 from J, leaving 10 bases between them. The length of the CDR3 is 15 residues. CDR1 is MNHNY and CDR2 is SVGAGI in the germline V gene (reference sequence). CDR3 bases: TGTGCCAGCAGTTACTCGAAGGGGCTGACCGGGGAGCTGTTTTTT. It encodes CASSYSKGLTGELFF.

This clone has only a few counts. The gene calls are TRBV18 and TRBJ2-6; D uncertain. Germline V gene sequence: CDR1 KGHSH, CDR2 LQKENI. Trimming cost V 2 bases and J 0 bases, with 5 bases left between them. The CDR3 has 15 amino acids. The CDR3 DNA is TGTGCCAGCTCACCAGGCCACTCTGGGGCCAACGTCCTGACTTTC. This gives the protein CASSPGHSGANVLTF.

The rearrangement links TRBV5-1 to TRBJ2-7, with D maybe TRBD1 (6 bases). Looked up from germline, CDR1 is SGHRS and CDR2 is YFSETQ. Deletions cut 0 bases from V and 2 bases from J, with 9 bases between. The CDR3 covers 14 residues. CDR3 coding DNA: TGCGCCAGCAGCTTGGCACAGGGCCCCTACGAGCAGTACTTC. Amino acids: CASSLAQGPYEQYF.

This chain links TRBV5-1 with TRBJ1-4; TRBD1 matches at 7 bases. The trim removed 0 bases at V and 6 bases at J, leaving 2 bases unmatched. The CDR3 loop spans 14 amino acids. CDR1 is SGHRS and CDR2 is YFSETQ in the germline V gene. CDR3 sequence (DNA): TGCGCCAGCAGCTTGGACAGGGGAGATGAAAAACTGTTTTTT. This gives the protein CASSLDRGDEKLFF.

The rearrangement uses TRBV5-1 and TRBJ2-5; TRBD1 matches 7 bases. The junction had 2 bases not matched to a gene; V was cut back by 1 base and J by 2 bases. The germline V gene has CDR1 SGHRS and CDR2 YFSETQ. The CDR3 is made up of 14 amino acids. The CDR3 region is CASSLYRGQETQYF. Here the CDR3 DNA reads TGCGCCAGCAGCTTGTACAGGGGACAAGAGACCCAGTACTTC.

This clone was counted a single time. J is TRBJ1-6 and V is TRBV11-3; no clear D. Trimming pared 10 bases from V and 5 bases from J, leaving 15 bases between. This CDR3 has 14 amino acids. Per germline, CDR1 SGHNT and CDR2 YENEEA. The CDR3 coding sequence is TGTGCCAACCCCCCACGACGGGATAATTCACCCCTCCACTTT. This codes for CANPPRRDNSPLHF.

This clone appeared a few times. The rearrangement uses TRBV7-9 and TRBJ1-1; D perhaps matches TRBD1 (5 bases). The length of the CDR3 is 14 residues. V was shortened by 5 bases and J by 6 bases, with 16 bases between the two germline ends. Germline loops: CDR1 SEHNR, CDR2 FQNEAQ (reference sequence). The CDR3 DNA reads as TGTGCCAGCAGCCCCCTGAGGAGGGACGCTGAAGCTTTCTTT. This translates into CASSPLRRDAEAFF.

The rearrangement joins TRBV6-5 to TRBJ1-2, with 11 bases matching TRBD1. Germline-derived CDR1 and CDR2 are MNHEY and SVGAGI. The CDR3 runs 13 residues. Trimming cost V 7 bases and J 9 bases; bases outside gene matches: 7. The CDR3 sequence: CASTPDRGQSYTF. DNA of the CDR3: TGTGCCAGCACTCCGGACAGGGGGCAGAGCTACACCTTC.

This rearrangement joins TRBV3-1 (or the pseudogene TRBV3-2) to TRBJ1-2, with 8 bases that match TRBD1. The CDR3 consists of 14 residues. Per germline, CDR1 LGHDT and CDR2 YNNKEL (reference sequence). With 4 bases clipped from V and 7 bases from J, the junction kept 8 bases outside the gene matches. The CDR3 here is CASSPLQGGGGYTF. The DNA of the CDR3 is TGTGCCAGCAGCCCCTTACAGGGGGGTGGTGGCTACACCTTC.

The chain combines TRBV3-1 (or the pseudogene TRBV3-2) with TRBJ2-7; 8 bases map to TRBD2. The trim removed 0 bases at V and 0 bases at J, leaving 7 bases unmatched. Germline V lookup: CDR1 LGHDT, CDR2 YNNKEL (reference sequence). CDR3 length: 17 amino acids. In nucleotides, the CDR3 is TGTGCCAGCAGCCAAGATCTCCGGCGGGGGGTCTCCTACGAGCAGTACTTC. Amino acid sequence: CASSQDLRRGVSYEQYF.

The rearrangement links TRBV6-5 to TRBJ1-5; TRBD1 matches 10 bases. With 6 bases clipped from V and 11 bases from J, the junction kept 10 bases outside the gene matches. The CDR3 contains 14 residues. The germline V gene encodes CDR1 MNHEY and CDR2 SVGAGI. The CDR3 loop reads CASSRGQGSATQHF. The CDR3 DNA reads as TGTGCCAGCAGCCGGGGACAGGGGTCGGCGACCCAGCATTTT.

The chain recombines TRBV30 with TRBJ1-1, with D unclear. CDR3 length equals 13 residues. Looked up from germline, CDR1 is GTSNPN and CDR2 is SVGIG (reference sequence). Between the trimmed V and J ends, which lost 3 bases and 3 bases, there was a span of 11 bases. The CDR3 sequence: CAWSKFEDTEAFF. The CDR3 DNA sequence: TGTGCCTGGAGCAAATTCGAGGACACTGAAGCTTTCTTT. The whole variable domain, remainder taken from reference TRBV30 and TRBJ1-1, is SQTIHQWPATLVQPVGSPLSLECTVEGTSNPNLYWYRQAAGRGLQLLFYSVGIGQISSEVPQNLSASRPQDRQFILSSKKLLLSDSGFYLCAWSKFEDTEAFFGQGTRLTVV.

The chain uses TRBV4-1 and TRBJ1-2, with 8 bases identical to TRBD1. Germline values: CDR1 MGHRA, CDR2 YSYEKL. The CDR3 has 13 amino acids. V lost 4 bases and J lost 2; bases outside the gene matches: 0. The CDR3: CASSRTGNYGYTF. The CDR3 nucleotides read TGCGCCAGCAGCCGGACAGGGAACTATGGCTACACCTTC.

The chain carries TRBV30 and TRBJ2-1, with 9 bases matching TRBD2. The junction had 3 bases not matched to a gene; V was cut back by 2 bases and J by 7 bases. Per the germline V gene, CDR1 is GTSNPN and CDR2 is SVGIG (reference sequence). The CDR3 runs to 13 residues. The CDR3 nucleotides read TGTGCCTGGAGTCCCACTAGCGGGAATGAGCAGTTCTTC. This gives the protein CAWSPTSGNEQFF. Filled out from reference TRBV30 and TRBJ2-1, the complete variable domain reads SQTIHQWPATLVQPVGSPLSLECTVEGTSNPNLYWYRQAAGRGLQLLFYSVGIGQISSEVPQNLSASRPQDRQFILSSKKLLLSDSGFYLCAWSPTSGNEQFFGPGTRLTVL.

The V gene is TRBV7-2, the J gene TRBJ1-1; tentatively, D is TRBD1 (6 bases). The germline V gene has CDR1 SGHTA and CDR2 FQGNSA. The CDR3 length is 16 residues. Trimming shortened V by 2 bases and J by 2 bases, and 15 bases separated the two germline ends. CDR3 nucleotides: TGTGCCAGCAGCTTACCTCTAGGGACAAGAAACACTGAAGCTTTCTTT. This encodes CASSLPLGTRNTEAFF.

The V call is TRBV7-9, the J call TRBJ2-5, with D maybe TRBD1 (6 bases). This CDR3 contains 13 residues. The germline V and J ends were trimmed by 5 bases and 5 bases, with 12 bases remaining between them. The germline CDR1 and CDR2 sequences are SEHNR and FQNEAQ (reference sequence). The CDR3 DNA reads TGTGCCAGCAGCGACAGGAGTCGGGAGACCCAGTACTTC. The encoded protein is CASSDRSRETQYF.

V gene TRBV6-5 combines with J gene TRBJ1-2; D gene ambiguous. The CDR3 has 13 amino acids. V gave up 5 bases and J gave up 5 bases, with 12 bases separating them. Germline V lookup: CDR1 MNHEY, CDR2 SVGAGI. CDR3 residues: CASSPRAPYGYTF. The CDR3 DNA reads TGTGCCAGCAGTCCCCGAGCTCCTTATGGCTACACCTTC.

The chain links TRBV5-1 to TRBJ2-3; TRBD2 is a possible D gene (6 bases). CDR3 size: 15 residues. The V end lost 4 bases, the J end lost 2 bases, and 14 bases lay between the germline ends. From germline, CDR1 is SGHRS and CDR2 YFSETQ. The CDR3 protein is CASSKGGETTDTQYF. The CDR3 DNA follows: TGCGCCAGCAGCAAAGGCGGGGAGACCACAGATACGCAGTATTTT.

The chain uses TRBV28 and TRBJ1-2; TRBD1 matches 9 bases. V was pared by 5 bases and J by 2 bases, with 9 bases of the junction left unmatched. The CDR3 runs 16 residues. In germline, CDR1 is MDHEN, CDR2 SYDVKM. The CDR3 nucleotides read TGTGCCAGCAGTGCCACCGGGACAGGGTACAACTATGGCTACACCTTC. The encoded protein is CASSATGTGYNYGYTF.

The J gene is TRBJ2-7, the V gene TRBV2; 8 nucleotides match TRBD1. V lost 2 bases and J lost 5; bases outside the gene matches: 14. Germline V CDR1 and CDR2: SNHLY, FYNNEI. This CDR3 is built from 17 residues. DNA for the CDR3: TGTGCCAGCAGTGAAACGCTACCCGGCAGGGGGCCTGACGAGCAGTACTTC. It specifies CASSETLPGRGPDEQYF.

CDR3 nucleotides: TGTGCCAGCAGCTTGGGGACACTAAACGAGCAGTACTTC. Translation: CASSLGTLNEQYF. V gene TRBV7-9 combines with J gene TRBJ2-7; possibly TRBD1 for D (6 bases). The germline CDR1 and CDR2 sequences are SEHNR and FQNEAQ (reference sequence). V lost 3 bases, J lost 5 bases, and 11 bases lay in between. This CDR3 region has 13 residues.

The chain recombines TRBV5-1 with TRBJ2-1; possibly TRBD1 for D (6 bases). Trimming stripped 0 bases from V and 3 bases from J, with 10 bases between. CDR1 is SGHRS and CDR2 is YFSETQ in the germline V gene. The CDR3 has 15 amino acids. CDR3 nucleotide sequence: TGCGCCAGCAGCTTGGAGGGGACATACTACAATGAGCAGTTCTTC. It translates to CASSLEGTYYNEQFF.

This chain uses TRBV12-5 with TRBJ2-1; 8 bases agree with TRBD1. CDR1 LGHNT and CDR2 FRNRAP come from the germline V gene. The V and J ends lost 6 bases and 7 bases, in that order; junction bases with no gene match: 11. This CDR3 comprises 15 residues. CDR3 in amino acids: CASGRSRGRGNEQFF. The CDR3 region has the DNA TGTGCTAGTGGCCGAAGCAGGGGGCGAGGGAATGAGCAGTTCTTC.

CDR3 in amino acids: CASRAGPPGEQYF. CDR3 nucleotide sequence: TGTGCCAGCAGGGCAGGGCCCCCTGGGGAGCAGTACTTC. This sequence joins TRBV2 and TRBJ2-7; weak D call: TRBD1 (5 bases). The CDR3 contains 13 residues. Germline loops: CDR1 SNHLY, CDR2 FYNNEI. V lost 6 bases to trimming and J lost 7 bases, with 16 bases between them.

The chain recombines TRBV5-1 with TRBJ2-3; 9 positions match TRBD1. From germline, CDR1 is SGHRS and CDR2 YFSETQ. V lost 3 bases and J lost 3; bases outside the gene matches: 8. The length of the CDR3 is 16 residues. As DNA, the CDR3 is TGCGCCAGCAGCTCCTCCCCGACAGGGGGAACAGATACGCAGTATTTT. Translating gives CASSSSPTGGTDTQYF. Complete variable domain (other parts from reference TRBV5-1 and TRBJ2-3): KAGVTQTPRYLIKTRGQQVTLSCSPISGHRSVSWYQQTPGQGLQFLFEYFSETQRNKGNFPGRFSGRQFSNSRSEMNVSTLELGDSALYLCASSSSPTGGTDTQYFGPGTRLTVL.

The J gene is TRBJ1-6, the V gene TRBV2, with no clear D. There are 15 residues in the CDR3. The germline V and J ends were trimmed by 7 bases and 6 bases, with 16 bases remaining between them. Germline V gene sequence: CDR1 SNHLY, CDR2 FYNNEI. The CDR3 DNA is TGTGCCAGCACCCAGCGGGGAGGAAGTAATTCACCCCTCCACTTT. As protein: CASTQRGGSNSPLHF.

This clone showed up just once. CDR3 in DNA: TGTGCCAGCAGTTTCCCGTCAGGACAGAGGGACACCTTC. Translating gives CASSFPSGQRDTF. The J gene is TRBJ1-2, the V gene TRBV28; the D gene is possibly TRBD1 (6 bases). The germline gives CDR1 MDHEN, CDR2 SYDVKM. V shed 3 bases and J shed 12 bases, with 17 bases lying between them. The CDR3 consists of 13 residues.

This clone came up many times. V and J are TRBV2 and TRBJ1-5; 8 nucleotides match TRBD1. Germline-derived CDR1 and CDR2 are SNHLY and FYNNEI. CDR3 length equals 18 residues. Trimming removed 3 bases from V and 0 bases from J; junction bases left unmatched: 10. The CDR3: CASSDGQGFSYSNQPQHF. The CDR3 coding sequence is TGTGCCAGCAGTGACGGACAGGGATTTTCCTATAGCAATCAGCCCCAGCATTTT.

The rearrangement links TRBV5-1 to TRBJ2-1; 7 bases are a match to TRBD2. The CDR3 runs 13 residues. Germline trimming cut 1 base from V and 14 bases from J; bases unmatched to any gene: 9. Per germline, CDR1 SGHRS and CDR2 YFSETQ. The CDR3 loop reads CASSLSTSDEEFF. CDR3 DNA: TGCGCCAGCAGCTTGTCCACTAGCGACGAGGAGTTCTTC.

This clone was observed a handful of times. The rearrangement uses TRBV3-1 (or the pseudogene TRBV3-2) and TRBJ2-2, with D tentatively TRBD1 (7 bases). Germline V gene data show CDR1 as LGHDT and CDR2 as YNNKEL (reference sequence). CDR3 length: 16 residues. V lost 1 base and J 0 bases, leaving 9 bases between the germline ends. The CDR3 nucleotides read TGTGCCAGCAGCCAAGGCGGGACAGCGAACACCGGGGAGCTGTTTTTT. Residues: CASSQGGTANTGELFF.

The gene calls are TRBV7-2 and TRBJ2-5; D remains ambiguous. Trimming took 4 bases from V and 5 from J, leaving 5 bases between them. Germline loops: CDR1 SGHTA, CDR2 FQGNSA. The CDR3 has 11 amino acids. CDR3 loop: CASSSRETQYF. The DNA of the CDR3 is TGTGCCAGCAGCTCCCGGGAGACCCAGTACTTC.